This TCR beta chain appears in the sequencing data of a study of cytomegalovirus exposure and HLA in healthy donors. Use of 60 Vbeta and 13 Jbeta primers characterized the PCR. Sequencing used immunoSEQ multiplex PCR; TCRdb keeps in-frame clones, though not all of them. The data show 150,000 to 200,000 clones, about 86% seen once. Losses at the gene ends were 4 bases for V and 4 bases for J; bases not matched to a gene: 4. Germline CDR1 reads SGHDN; CDR2 reads FVKESK. CDR3 length equals 14 residues. The chain links TRBV14 to TRBJ2-3, with 8 bases lining up with TRBD2. This receptor was obtained from a young woman in good health and CMV-seropositive. Sequenced: PBMCs. CDR3 loop: CASSPRGGSDTQYF. Written as DNA, the CDR3 is TGTGCCAGCAGCCCCCGGGGGGGGTCAGATACGCAGTATTTT.